This is a list of T cell receptor beta chains from one sample in a study of blood T cell repertoires in COVID-19. TCRdb keeps only in-frame clones here, not all; method: immunoSEQ multiplex PCR. Of some 130,000 clones in the sample, more than 85% are singletons; the top ten hold around 20%. What was sequenced was peripheral blood. These receptors were collected from a man aged 50 to 60 with active or convalescent COVID-19. The CDR3 runs from the conserved cysteine through the conserved F or W. The order of the fields is V gene, clone size, D gene, J gene, CDR3 protein, CDR3 DNA. The D gene is left open where the match is weak. The size entry is marked missing in some rows and otherwise reads once, few, many or a size class.

V: TRBV19
size: once
D: TRBD2
J: TRBJ2-1
CDR3: CASSPGGVASGRANEQFF
DNA: TGTGCCAGTAGTCCCGGAGGTGTTGCTAGCGGGAGGGCCAATGAGCAGTTCTTC

V: TRBV28
size: -
D: -
J: TRBJ1-2
CDR3: CASSFTRREKIIGYTF
DNA: TGTGCCAGCAGTTTTACCCGCAGGGAAAAGATCATTGGCTACACCTTC

V: TRBV5-1
size: -
D: TRBD1
J: TRBJ2-7
CDR3: CASSATGGYEQYF
DNA: TGCGCCAGCAGCGCAACAGGGGGCTACGAGCAGTACTTC

V: TRBV19
size: -
D: -
J: TRBJ2-7
CDR3: CASSIRGRSGEQYF
DNA: TGTGCCAGTAGTATTCGGGGGAGAAGCGGCGAGCAGTACTTC

V: TRBV6-5
size: once
D: TRBD1
J: TRBJ1-1
CDR3: CASSYLGQAEAFF
DNA: TGTGCCAGCAGTTACCTCGGACAGGCCGAAGCTTTCTTT

V: TRBV5-1
size: -
D: -
J: TRBJ1-1
CDR3: CASSPPDSEAFF
DNA: TGCGCCAGCAGCCCTCCGGACAGTGAAGCTTTCTTT

V: TRBV6-5
size: few
D: -
J: TRBJ2-1
CDR3: CASSYTYRVDEQFF
DNA: TGTGCCAGCAGTTACACCTACAGGGTGGATGAGCAGTTCTTC

V: TRBV19
size: -
D: TRBD1
J: TRBJ1-3
CDR3: CASSSQGGAGNTIYF
DNA: TGTGCCAGTAGTAGTCAAGGGGGCGCCGGAAACACCATATATTTT

V: TRBV18
size: -
D: TRBD2
J: TRBJ2-3
CDR3: CASSPGRDYSDTQYF
DNA: TGTGCCAGCTCACCAGGACGGGACTACTCAGATACGCAGTATTTT

V: TRBV9
size: -
D: -
J: TRBJ1-1
CDR3: CASSPTTNTEKAFF
DNA: TGTGCCAGCAGCCCGACAACGAATACAGAGAAAGCTTTCTTT

V: TRBV7-2
size: -
D: TRBD2
J: TRBJ2-3
CDR3: CASSATSGGTTDTQYF
DNA: TGTGCCAGCAGCGCAACTAGCGGGGGGACCACAGATACGCAGTATTTT

V: TRBV7-9
size: -
D: TRBD2
J: TRBJ2-1
CDR3: CASSLTPGLFHNEQFF
DNA: TGTGCCAGCAGCTTAACGCCGGGACTATTCCACAATGAGCAGTTCTTC

V: TRBV7-2
size: once
D: TRBD2
J: TRBJ2-3
CDR3: CASQLAGLFDTQYF
DNA: TGTGCCAGTCAGCTAGCGGGACTCTTTGATACGCAGTATTTT

V: TRBV30
size: -
D: -
J: TRBJ2-5
CDR3: CAWSVMEMETQYF
DNA: TGTGCCTGGAGTGTCATGGAGATGGAGACCCAGTACTTC

V: TRBV3-1/TRBV3-2
size: -
D: -
J: TRBJ1-3
CDR3: CASSQVGERGNTIYF
DNA: TGTGCCAGCAGCCAAGTCGGAGAGAGGGGAAACACCATATATTTT

V: TRBV28
size: -
D: TRBD2
J: TRBJ2-7
CDR3: CASSFQAGGGAYEQYF
DNA: TGTGCCAGCAGTTTTCAAGCGGGAGGGGGGGCCTACGAGCAGTACTTC

V: TRBV10-3
size: few
D: TRBD1
J: TRBJ1-4
CDR3: CAIRLDRDNEKLFF
DNA: TGTGCCATCAGGCTTGACAGGGATAATGAAAAACTGTTTTTT

V: TRBV5-4
size: once
D: TRBD1
J: TRBJ1-1
CDR3: CASRERGPRNTEAFF
DNA: TGTGCCAGCAGAGAGAGGGGGCCGCGGAACACTGAAGCTTTCTTT

V: TRBV2
size: few
D: TRBD1
J: TRBJ1-5
CDR3: CASSEDRGREPQHF
DNA: TGTGCCAGCAGTGAGGACAGGGGGCGGGAGCCCCAGCATTTT

V: TRBV7-2
size: -
D: TRBD1
J: TRBJ1-1
CDR3: CASSLGTGAEAFF
DNA: TGTGCCAGCAGCTTAGGCACAGGGGCTGAAGCTTTCTTT

V: TRBV29-1
size: -
D: TRBD1
J: TRBJ2-2
CDR3: CSVPGGLNTGELFF
DNA: TGCAGCGTTCCAGGGGGCTTGAACACCGGGGAGCTGTTTTTT

V: TRBV20-1
size: once
D: -
J: TRBJ2-7
CDR3: CSAGRQGGQYF
DNA: TGCAGTGCTGGACGACAGGGAGGGCAGTACTTC

V: TRBV6-6
size: -
D: TRBD1
J: TRBJ1-2
CDR3: CASSYSTDRGLGYTF
DNA: TGTGCCAGCAGTTACTCGACGGACAGGGGGCTAGGCTACACCTTC

V: TRBV7-2
size: -
D: TRBD1
J: TRBJ1-5
CDR3: CASSSRSGGDVTQPQHF
DNA: TGTGCCAGCAGCTCGAGGTCAGGGGGAGATGTGACGCAGCCCCAGCATTTT

V: TRBV2
size: -
D: TRBD1
J: TRBJ2-2
CDR3: CASRRDRNTGELFF
DNA: TGTGCCAGCCGTAGGGACAGAAACACCGGGGAGCTGTTTTTT

V: TRBV14
size: few
D: TRBD1
J: TRBJ1-4
CDR3: CASSQEDRGFEKLFF
DNA: TGTGCCAGCAGCCAAGAGGACAGGGGTTTTGAAAAACTGTTTTTT

V: TRBV28
size: -
D: TRBD2
J: TRBJ2-1
CDR3: CASSRSGGYNEQFF
DNA: TGTGCCAGCAGTAGGAGCGGGGGTTACAATGAGCAGTTCTTC

V: TRBV2
size: -
D: -
J: TRBJ2-7
CDR3: CASSNGGIPREQYF
DNA: TGTGCCAGCAGTAACGGGGGAATCCCGCGCGAGCAGTACTTC

V: TRBV6-1
size: -
D: -
J: TRBJ1-3
CDR3: CASSEVGPNSGNTIYF
DNA: TGTGCCAGCAGTGAAGTGGGGCCGAACTCTGGAAACACCATATATTTT

V: TRBV29-1
size: -
D: -
J: TRBJ1-1
CDR3: CSASGPNTEAFF
DNA: TGCAGCGCGTCAGGGCCGAACACTGAAGCTTTCTTT

V: TRBV9
size: once
D: -
J: TRBJ1-2
CDR3: CASSVDAGLYGYTF
DNA: TGTGCCAGCAGCGTAGACGCAGGGCTCTATGGCTACACCTTC

V: TRBV24-1
size: once
D: TRBD1
J: TRBJ1-4
CDR3: CATSDLLKPGQEDKKLFF
DNA: TGTGCCACCAGTGATTTGCTGAAACCGGGACAGGAGGATAAAAAACTGTTTTTT

V: TRBV2
size: once
D: TRBD2
J: TRBJ2-2
CDR3: CASIRTRPGTGELFF
DNA: TGTGCCAGCATTCGGACTAGACCGGGTACCGGGGAGCTGTTTTTT

V: TRBV3-1/TRBV3-2
size: -
D: -
J: TRBJ1-5
CDR3: CASSPNRVAQPQHF
DNA: TGTGCCAGCAGCCCCAACAGGGTTGCTCAGCCCCAGCATTTT

V: TRBV2
size: -
D: -
J: TRBJ1-5
CDR3: CASSVDRNQPQHF
DNA: TGTGCCAGCAGTGTAGACAGGAATCAGCCCCAGCATTTT

V: TRBV3-1/TRBV3-2
size: -
D: TRBD1
J: TRBJ1-2
CDR3: CASSQGTGGAYGYTF
DNA: TGTGCCAGCAGCCAAGGGACAGGGGGCGCATATGGCTACACCTTC

V: TRBV5-1
size: -
D: -
J: TRBJ2-1
CDR3: CASSPAGVTSYNEQFF
DNA: TGCGCCAGCAGTCCTGCAGGGGTCACCTCCTACAATGAGCAGTTCTTC

V: TRBV5-1
size: -
D: -
J: TRBJ2-6
CDR3: CASSGGQLSGANVLTF
DNA: TGCGCCAGCAGCGGAGGACAGCTCTCTGGGGCCAACGTCCTGACTTTC

V: TRBV3-1/TRBV3-2
size: -
D: TRBD1
J: TRBJ1-5
CDR3: CASSSGQVNDQPQHF
DNA: TGTGCCAGCAGCTCGGGACAGGTGAATGATCAGCCCCAGCATTTT

V: TRBV11-2
size: -
D: -
J: TRBJ1-4
CDR3: CASSQDPGDEKLFF
DNA: TGTGCCAGCAGCCAGGACCCGGGGGACGAAAAACTGTTTTTT

V: TRBV30
size: -
D: -
J: TRBJ2-5
CDR3: CAWSVGRNKETQYF
DNA: TGTGCCTGGAGTGTGGGGAGAAATAAAGAGACCCAGTACTTC

V: TRBV6-1
size: -
D: TRBD1
J: TRBJ1-1
CDR3: CASSVPPGTGNTEAFF
DNA: TGTGCCAGCAGTGTTCCCCCGGGGACAGGGAACACTGAAGCTTTCTTT

V: TRBV5-5
size: -
D: -
J: TRBJ1-6
CDR3: CASSLVGGALHF
DNA: TGTGCCAGCAGCTTGGTGGGAGGGGCCCTCCACTTT

V: TRBV6-2/TRBV6-3
size: -
D: TRBD2
J: TRBJ2-3
CDR3: CASSYQRGRTDTQYF
DNA: TGTGCCAGCAGTTATCAGCGGGGACGCACAGATACGCAGTATTTT

V: TRBV28
size: -
D: -
J: TRBJ1-1
CDR3: CASSLLAAEAFF
DNA: TGTGCCAGCAGTTTATTGGCGGCCGAAGCTTTCTTT